This TCR beta chain was documented in a study of T-cell memory formation after mild COVID-19. Whole-study context: The TCR clusters were mostly specific to one donor. Study-wide results and caveats: CM and EM subsets held most contracting CD4+ clones; EMRA held CD8+ ones.

About this clonotype itself: Its antigen is not identified.

TCRdb reprocessed the 5' RACE reads via MiXCR and lists one record per CDR3 protein. The data hold tens of thousands of distinct CDR3 sequences, with more than 20% observed a single time. This clonotype was obtained from an adult who had mild COVID-19 (a few samples of this study predate the infection). Cell type and time point are not known. The sequenced sample was PBMCs or a T cell subset sorted from them (not recorded which).

The CDR3 nucleotides are TGTGCCTGGAGTGAGGGGGTAGGCGAGCAGTACTTC. This codes for CAWSEGVGEQYF. The chain carries TRBV30 and TRBJ2-7, with D possibly matching TRBD1 (6 bases). The CDR3 consists of 12 residues. Germline CDR1 is GTSNPN and CDR2 is SVGIG (reference sequence). The V end was cut by 1 base, the J end by 6 bases, with 10 bases between.